Below are 3 T cell receptor beta chains sequenced from a single sample in a study of memory CD4+ T cells and cytomegalovirus serostatus. Data came from immunoSEQ multiplex PCR; TCRdb stores just in-frame clones and leaves some out. The data contain tens of thousands of clones, more than 75% of them singletons. Single viable CD3+CD4+CD8-CD45RO+ cells were sorted as the memory CD4+ T cells. The specimen was memory CD4+ T cells from blood. The receptors derive from an adult in good health and CMV-seropositive.

The genes are TRBV6-5 and TRBJ2-7; TRBD2 aligns across 7 bases. There are 14 residues in the CDR3. Germline loops: CDR1 MNHEY, CDR2 SVGAGI. The V segment lost 2 bases and the J segment 2 bases; nucleotides outside the gene matches: 3. The CDR3 here is CASSYIAGPYEQYF. The DNA for the CDR3 is TGTGCCAGCAGTTACATAGCGGGCCCCTACGAGCAGTACTTC.

V usage is TRBV7-6 and J usage is TRBJ2-2; D could derive from TRBD1 or TRBD2 (5 bases each). V lost 6 bases and J lost 6, with 20 bases in between. The CDR3 length is 16 residues. Germline assignment: CDR1 SGHVS and CDR2 FNYEAQ. Here the CDR3 DNA reads TGTGCCAGCAGTCTAGCCGGCAGGGTCATGGCCGGGGAGCTGTTTTTT. Residues: CASSLAGRVMAGELFF.

This clone was recorded only once. V and J are TRBV7-9 and TRBJ1-6, with D unclear. Trimming cost V 1 base and J 2 bases, with 9 bases left between them. The CDR3 is 16 residues long. The germline V gene encodes CDR1 SEHNR and CDR2 FQNEAQ (reference sequence). CDR3 sequence (DNA): TGTGCCAGCAGCTTAGAACTAAGGACCTATAATTCACCCCTCCACTTT. Translating it yields CASSLELRTYNSPLHF. The whole variable domain, remainder taken from reference TRBV7-9 and TRBJ1-6, is DTGVSQNPRHKITKRGQNVTFRCDPISEHNRLYWYRQTLGQGPEFLTYFQNEAQLEKSRLLSDRFSAERPKGSFSTLEIQRTEQGDSAMYLCASSLELRTYNSPLHFGNGTRLTVT.